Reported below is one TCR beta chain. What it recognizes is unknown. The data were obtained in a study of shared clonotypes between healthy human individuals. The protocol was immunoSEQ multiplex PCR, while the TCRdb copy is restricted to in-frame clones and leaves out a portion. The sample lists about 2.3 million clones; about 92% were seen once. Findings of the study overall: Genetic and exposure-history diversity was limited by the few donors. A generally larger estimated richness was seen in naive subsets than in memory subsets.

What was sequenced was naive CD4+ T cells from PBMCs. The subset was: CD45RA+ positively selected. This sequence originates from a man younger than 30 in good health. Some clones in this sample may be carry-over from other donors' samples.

The CDR3 loop is CASSAAGTGTEQYF. In nucleotides, the CDR3 is TGTGCCAGCAGTGCTGCCGGGACAGGGACCGAGCAGTACTTC. V gene TRBV2 combines with J gene TRBJ2-7, with 9 bases fitting TRBD1. The germline gives CDR1 SNHLY, CDR2 FYNNEI. The CDR3 loop spans 14 amino acids. Trimming at V came to 4 bases and at J to 6 bases, leaving 7 bases not matched to a gene.